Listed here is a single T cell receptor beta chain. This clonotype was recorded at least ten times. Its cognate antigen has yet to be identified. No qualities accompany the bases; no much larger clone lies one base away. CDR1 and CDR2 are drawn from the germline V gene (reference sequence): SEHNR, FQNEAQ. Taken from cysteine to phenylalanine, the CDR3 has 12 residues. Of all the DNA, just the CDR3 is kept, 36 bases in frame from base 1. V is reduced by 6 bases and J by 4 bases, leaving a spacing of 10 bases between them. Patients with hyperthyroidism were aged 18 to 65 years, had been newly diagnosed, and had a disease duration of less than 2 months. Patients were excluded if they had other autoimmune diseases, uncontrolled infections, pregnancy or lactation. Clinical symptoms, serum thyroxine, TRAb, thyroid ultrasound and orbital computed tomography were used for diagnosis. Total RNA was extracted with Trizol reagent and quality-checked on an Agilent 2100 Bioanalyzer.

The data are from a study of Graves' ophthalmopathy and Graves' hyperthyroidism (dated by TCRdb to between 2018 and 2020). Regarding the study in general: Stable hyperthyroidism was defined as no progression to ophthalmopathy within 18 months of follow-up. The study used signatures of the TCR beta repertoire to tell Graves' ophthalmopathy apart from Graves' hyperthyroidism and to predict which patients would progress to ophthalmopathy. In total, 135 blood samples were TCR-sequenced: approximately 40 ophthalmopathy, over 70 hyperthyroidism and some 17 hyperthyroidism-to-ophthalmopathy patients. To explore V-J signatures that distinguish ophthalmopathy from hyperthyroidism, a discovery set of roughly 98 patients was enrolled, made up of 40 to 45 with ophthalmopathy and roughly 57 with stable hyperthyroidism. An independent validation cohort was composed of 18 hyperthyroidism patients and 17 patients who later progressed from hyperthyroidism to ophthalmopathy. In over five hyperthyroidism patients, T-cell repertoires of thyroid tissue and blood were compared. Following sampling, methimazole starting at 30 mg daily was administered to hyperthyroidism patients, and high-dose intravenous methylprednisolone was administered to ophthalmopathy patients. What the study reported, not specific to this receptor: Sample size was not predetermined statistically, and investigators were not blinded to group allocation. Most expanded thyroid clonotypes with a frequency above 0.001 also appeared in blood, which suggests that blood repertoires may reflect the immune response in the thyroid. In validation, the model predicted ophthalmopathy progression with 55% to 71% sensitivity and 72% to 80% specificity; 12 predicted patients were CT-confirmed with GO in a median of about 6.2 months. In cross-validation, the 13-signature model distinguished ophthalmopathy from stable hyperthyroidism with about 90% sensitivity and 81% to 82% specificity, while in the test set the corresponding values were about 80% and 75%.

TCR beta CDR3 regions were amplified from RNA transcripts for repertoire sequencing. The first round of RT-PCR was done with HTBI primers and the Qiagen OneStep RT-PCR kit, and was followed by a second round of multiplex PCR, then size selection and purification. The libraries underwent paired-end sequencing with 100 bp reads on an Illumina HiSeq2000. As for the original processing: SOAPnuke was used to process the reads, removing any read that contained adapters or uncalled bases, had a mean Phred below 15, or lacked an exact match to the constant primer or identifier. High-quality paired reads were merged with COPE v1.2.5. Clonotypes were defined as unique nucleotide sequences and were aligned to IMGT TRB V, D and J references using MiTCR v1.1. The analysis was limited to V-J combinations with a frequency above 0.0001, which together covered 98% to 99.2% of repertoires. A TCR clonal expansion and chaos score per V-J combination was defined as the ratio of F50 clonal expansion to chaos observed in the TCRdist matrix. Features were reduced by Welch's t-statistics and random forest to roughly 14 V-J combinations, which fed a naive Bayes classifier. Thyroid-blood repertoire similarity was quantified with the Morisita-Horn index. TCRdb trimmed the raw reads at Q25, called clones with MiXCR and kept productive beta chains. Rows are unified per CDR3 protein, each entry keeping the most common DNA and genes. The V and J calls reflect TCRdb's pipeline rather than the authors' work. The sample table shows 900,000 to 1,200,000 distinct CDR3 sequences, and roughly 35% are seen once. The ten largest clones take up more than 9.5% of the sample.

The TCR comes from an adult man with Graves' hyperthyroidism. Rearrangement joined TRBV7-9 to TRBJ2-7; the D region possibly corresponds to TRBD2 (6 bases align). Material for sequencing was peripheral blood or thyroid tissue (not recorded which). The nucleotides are TGTGCCAGCAGGGCGGGGATATACGAGCAGTACTTC. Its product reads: CASRAGIYEQYF.